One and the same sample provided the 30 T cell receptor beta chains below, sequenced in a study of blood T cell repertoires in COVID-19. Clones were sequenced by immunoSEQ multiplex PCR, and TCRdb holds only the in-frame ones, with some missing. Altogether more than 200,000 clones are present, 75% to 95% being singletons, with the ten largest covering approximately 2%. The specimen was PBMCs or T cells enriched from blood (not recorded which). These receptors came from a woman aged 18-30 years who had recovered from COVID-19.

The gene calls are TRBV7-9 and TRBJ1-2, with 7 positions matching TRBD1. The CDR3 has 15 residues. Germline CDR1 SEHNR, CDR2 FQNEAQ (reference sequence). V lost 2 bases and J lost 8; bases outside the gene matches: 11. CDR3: CASSLSLTGTEGYTF. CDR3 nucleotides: TGTGCCAGCAGCTTATCCTTAACAGGGACAGAGGGCTACACCTTC.

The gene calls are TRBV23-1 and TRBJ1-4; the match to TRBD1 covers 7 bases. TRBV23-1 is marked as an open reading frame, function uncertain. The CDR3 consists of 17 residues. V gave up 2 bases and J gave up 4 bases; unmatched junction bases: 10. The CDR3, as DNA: TGCGCCAGCAGTCAACCGGGTAGGGACAGCAGTAATGAAAAACTGTTTTTT. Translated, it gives CASSQPGRDSSNEKLFF.

As DNA, the CDR3 is TGCGCCAGCAGCCAAGAAGTAGAAGCTAACTATGGCTACACCTTC. Translating gives CASSQEVEANYGYTF. This rearrangement joins TRBV4-3 to TRBJ1-2; D is uncertain. Germline CDR1 is LGHNA and CDR2 is YSLEER. The CDR3 extends over 15 amino acids. V was cut by 0 bases and J by 0 bases, with 8 bases left in between.

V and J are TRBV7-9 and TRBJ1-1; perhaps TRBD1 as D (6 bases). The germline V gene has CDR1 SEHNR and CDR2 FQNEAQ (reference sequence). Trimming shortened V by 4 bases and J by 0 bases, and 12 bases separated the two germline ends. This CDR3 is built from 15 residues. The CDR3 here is CASSSGVAVNTEAFF. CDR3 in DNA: TGTGCCAGCAGCTCAGGGGTCGCCGTGAACACTGAAGCTTTCTTT.

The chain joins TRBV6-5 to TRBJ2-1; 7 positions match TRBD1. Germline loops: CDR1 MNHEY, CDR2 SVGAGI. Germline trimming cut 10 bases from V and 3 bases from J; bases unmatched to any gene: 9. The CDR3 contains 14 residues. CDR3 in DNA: TGTGCCACGTCCCAGGGGGTGATCTACAATGAGCAGTTCTTC. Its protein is CATSQGVIYNEQFF.

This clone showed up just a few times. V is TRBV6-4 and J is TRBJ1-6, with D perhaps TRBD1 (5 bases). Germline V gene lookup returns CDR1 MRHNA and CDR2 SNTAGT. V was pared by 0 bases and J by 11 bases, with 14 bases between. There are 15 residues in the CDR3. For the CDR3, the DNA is TGTGCCAGCAGTGACTCGTCAGGGTTAGGGGCACCCCTCCACTTT. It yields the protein CASSDSSGLGAPLHF.

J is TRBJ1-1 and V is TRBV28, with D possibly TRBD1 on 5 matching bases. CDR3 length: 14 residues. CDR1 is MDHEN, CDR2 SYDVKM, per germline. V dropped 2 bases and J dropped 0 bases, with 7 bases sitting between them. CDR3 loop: CASSLPTVNTEAFF. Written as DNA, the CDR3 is TGTGCCAGCAGTTTACCGACAGTGAACACTGAAGCTTTCTTT.

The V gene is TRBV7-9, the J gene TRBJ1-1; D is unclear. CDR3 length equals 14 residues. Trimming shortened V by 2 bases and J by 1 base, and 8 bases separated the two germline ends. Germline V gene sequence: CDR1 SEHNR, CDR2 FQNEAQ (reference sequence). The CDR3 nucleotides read TGTGCCAGCAGCTTATTGGGAGAGAACACTGAAGCTTTCTTT. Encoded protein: CASSLLGENTEAFF.

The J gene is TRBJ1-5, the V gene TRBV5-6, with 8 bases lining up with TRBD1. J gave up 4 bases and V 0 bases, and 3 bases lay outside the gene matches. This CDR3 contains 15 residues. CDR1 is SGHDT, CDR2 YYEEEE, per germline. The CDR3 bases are TGTGCCAGCAGCTTGGCGGGACAGGCGAATCAGCCCCAGCATTTT. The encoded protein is CASSLAGQANQPQHF.

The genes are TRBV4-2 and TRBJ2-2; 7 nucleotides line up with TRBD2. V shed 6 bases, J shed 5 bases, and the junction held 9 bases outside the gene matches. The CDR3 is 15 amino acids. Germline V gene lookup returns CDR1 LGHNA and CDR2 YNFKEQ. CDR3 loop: CASRWRGGSTGELFF. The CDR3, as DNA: TGTGCCAGCAGGTGGCGGGGCGGGAGTACCGGGGAGCTGTTTTTT.

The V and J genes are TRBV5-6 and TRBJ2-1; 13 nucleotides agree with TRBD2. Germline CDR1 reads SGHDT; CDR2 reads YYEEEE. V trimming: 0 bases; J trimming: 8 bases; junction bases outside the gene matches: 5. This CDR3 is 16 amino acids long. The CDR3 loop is CASSLVTSGRVDEQFF. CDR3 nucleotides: TGTGCCAGCAGCTTGGTTACTAGCGGGAGGGTTGATGAGCAGTTCTTC. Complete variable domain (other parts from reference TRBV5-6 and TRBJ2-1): DAGVTQSPTHLIKTRGQQVTLRCSPKSGHDTVSWYQQALGQGPQFIFQYYEEEERQRGNFPDRFSGHQFPNYSSELNVNALLLGDSALYLCASSLVTSGRVDEQFFGPGTRLTVL.

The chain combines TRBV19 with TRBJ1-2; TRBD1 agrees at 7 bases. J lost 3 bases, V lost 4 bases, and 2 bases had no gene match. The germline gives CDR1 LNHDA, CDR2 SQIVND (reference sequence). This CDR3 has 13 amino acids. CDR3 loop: CASSRTGDYGYTF. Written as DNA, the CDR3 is TGTGCCAGTAGTAGGACAGGTGACTATGGCTACACCTTC.

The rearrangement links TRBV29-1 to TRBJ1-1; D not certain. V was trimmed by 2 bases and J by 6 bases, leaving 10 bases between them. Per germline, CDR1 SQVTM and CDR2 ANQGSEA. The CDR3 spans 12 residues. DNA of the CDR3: TGCAGCGTTGAAAAGGAGATCCCTGAAGCTTTCTTT. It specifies CSVEKEIPEAFF.

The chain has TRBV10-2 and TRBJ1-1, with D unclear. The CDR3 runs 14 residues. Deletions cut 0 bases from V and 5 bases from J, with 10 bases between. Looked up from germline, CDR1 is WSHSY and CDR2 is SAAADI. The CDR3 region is CASSESFLSTEAFF. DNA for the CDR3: TGCGCCAGCAGTGAGTCGTTCCTCTCGACTGAAGCTTTCTTT.

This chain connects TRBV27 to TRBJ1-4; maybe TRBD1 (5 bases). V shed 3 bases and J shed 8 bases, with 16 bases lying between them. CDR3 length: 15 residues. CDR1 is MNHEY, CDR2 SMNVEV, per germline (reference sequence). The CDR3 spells CASSFKGRAGEKLFF. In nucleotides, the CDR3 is TGTGCCAGCAGTTTTAAGGGCAGGGCAGGGGAAAAACTGTTTTTT.

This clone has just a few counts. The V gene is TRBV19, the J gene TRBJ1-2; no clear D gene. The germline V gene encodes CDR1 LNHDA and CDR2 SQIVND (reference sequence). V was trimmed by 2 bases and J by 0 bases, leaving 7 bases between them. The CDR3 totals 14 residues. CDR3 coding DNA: TGTGCCAGTAGTATAACCCCAGCTAACTATGGCTACACCTTC. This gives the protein CASSITPANYGYTF.

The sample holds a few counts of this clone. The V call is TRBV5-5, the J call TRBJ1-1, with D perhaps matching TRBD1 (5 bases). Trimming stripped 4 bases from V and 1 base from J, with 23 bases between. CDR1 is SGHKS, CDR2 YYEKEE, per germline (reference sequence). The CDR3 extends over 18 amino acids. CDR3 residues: CASSEGPGLGVGNTEAFF. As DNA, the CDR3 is TGTGCCAGCAGCGAGGGACCGGGACTAGGGGTAGGGAACACTGAAGCTTTCTTT.

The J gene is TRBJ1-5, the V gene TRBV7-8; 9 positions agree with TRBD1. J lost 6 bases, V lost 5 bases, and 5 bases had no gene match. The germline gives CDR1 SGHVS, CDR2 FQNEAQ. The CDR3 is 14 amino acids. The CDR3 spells CASSLTGGSQPQHF. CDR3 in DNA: TGTGCCAGCAGCCTTACAGGGGGCAGTCAGCCCCAGCATTTT.

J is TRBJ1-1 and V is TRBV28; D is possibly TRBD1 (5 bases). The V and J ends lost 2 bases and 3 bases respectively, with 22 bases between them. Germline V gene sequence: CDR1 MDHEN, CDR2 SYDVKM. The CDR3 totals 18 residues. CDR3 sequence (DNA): TGTGCCAGCAGTTTAGTGTACAGACAGACCTTTACGGACACTGAAGCTTTCTTT. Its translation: CASSLVYRQTFTDTEAFF.

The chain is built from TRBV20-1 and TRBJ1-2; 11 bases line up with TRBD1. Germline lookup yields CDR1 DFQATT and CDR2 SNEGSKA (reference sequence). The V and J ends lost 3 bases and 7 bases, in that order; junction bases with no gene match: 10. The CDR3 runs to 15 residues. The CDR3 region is CSASSNGQGARGYTF. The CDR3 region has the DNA TGCAGTGCTAGTTCCAACGGACAGGGGGCGCGTGGCTACACCTTC.

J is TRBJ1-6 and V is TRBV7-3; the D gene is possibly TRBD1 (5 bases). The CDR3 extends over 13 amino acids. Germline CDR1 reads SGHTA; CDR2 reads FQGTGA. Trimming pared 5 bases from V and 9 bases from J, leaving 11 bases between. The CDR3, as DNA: TGTGCCAGCAGCCAAGGGGCACTTTCACCCCTCCACTTT. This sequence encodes CASSQGALSPLHF.

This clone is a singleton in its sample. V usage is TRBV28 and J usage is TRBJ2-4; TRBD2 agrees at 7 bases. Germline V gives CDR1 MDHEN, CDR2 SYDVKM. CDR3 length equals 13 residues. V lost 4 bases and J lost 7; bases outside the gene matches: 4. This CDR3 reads CASSYLGGNIQYF. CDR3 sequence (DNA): TGTGCCAGCAGTTACCTCGGGGGGAACATTCAGTACTTC. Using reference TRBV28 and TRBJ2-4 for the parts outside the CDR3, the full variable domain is DVKVTQSSRYLVKRTGEKVFLECVQDMDHENMFWYRQDPGLGLRLIYFSYDVKMKEKGDIPEGYSVSREKKERFSLILESASTNQTSMYLCASSYLGGNIQYFGAGTRLSVL.

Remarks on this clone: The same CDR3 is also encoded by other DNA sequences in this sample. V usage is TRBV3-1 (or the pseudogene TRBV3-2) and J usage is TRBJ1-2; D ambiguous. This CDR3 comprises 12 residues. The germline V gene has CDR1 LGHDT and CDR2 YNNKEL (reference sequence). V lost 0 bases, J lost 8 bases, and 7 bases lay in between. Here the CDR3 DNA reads TGTGCCAGCAGCCAAGACCGCGGGGGCTACACCTTC. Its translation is CASSQDRGGYTF.

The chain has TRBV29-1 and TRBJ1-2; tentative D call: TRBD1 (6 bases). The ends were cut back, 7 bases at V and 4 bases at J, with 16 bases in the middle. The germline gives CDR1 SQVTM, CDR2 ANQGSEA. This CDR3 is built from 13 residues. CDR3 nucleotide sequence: TGCAGCGCCGATCCAAGGGGGTCCTATGGCTACACCTTC. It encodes CSADPRGSYGYTF. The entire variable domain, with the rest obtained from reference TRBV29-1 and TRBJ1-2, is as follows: SAVISQKPSRDICQRGTSLTIQCQVDSQVTMMFWYRQQPGQSLTLIATANQGSEATYESGFVIDKFPISRPNLTFSTLTVSNMSPEDSSIYLCSADPRGSYGYTFGSGTRLTVV.

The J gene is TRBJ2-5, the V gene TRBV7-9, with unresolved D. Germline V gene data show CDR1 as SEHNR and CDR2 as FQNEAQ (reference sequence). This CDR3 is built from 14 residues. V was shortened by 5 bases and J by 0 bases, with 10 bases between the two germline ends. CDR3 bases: TGTGCCAGCAGCCCGTCACAGTACCAAGAGACCCAGTACTTC. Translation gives CASSPSQYQETQYF. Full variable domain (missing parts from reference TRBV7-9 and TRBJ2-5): DTGVSQNPRHKITKRGQNVTFRCDPISEHNRLYWYRQTLGQGPEFLTYFQNEAQLEKSRLLSDRFSAERPKGSFSTLEIQRTEQGDSAMYLCASSPSQYQETQYFGPGTRLLVL.

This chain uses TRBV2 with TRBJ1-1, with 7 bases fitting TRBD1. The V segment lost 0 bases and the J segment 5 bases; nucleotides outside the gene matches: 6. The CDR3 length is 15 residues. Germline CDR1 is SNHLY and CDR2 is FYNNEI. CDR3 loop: CASSEAPGGRTEAFF. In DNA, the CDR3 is TGTGCCAGCAGTGAAGCACCAGGGGGTAGGACTGAAGCTTTCTTT.

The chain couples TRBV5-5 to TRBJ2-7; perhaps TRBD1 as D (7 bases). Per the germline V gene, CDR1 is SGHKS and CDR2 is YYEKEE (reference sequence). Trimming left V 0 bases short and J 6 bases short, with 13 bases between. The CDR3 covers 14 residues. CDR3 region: CASSLGTQGGEQYF. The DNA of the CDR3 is TGTGCCAGCAGCTTGGGGACCCAGGGGGGCGAGCAGTACTTC.

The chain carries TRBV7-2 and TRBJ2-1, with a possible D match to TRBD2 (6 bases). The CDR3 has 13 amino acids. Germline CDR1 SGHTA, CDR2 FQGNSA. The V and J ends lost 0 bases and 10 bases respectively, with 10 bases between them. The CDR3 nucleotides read TGTGCCAGCAGCTTAGCTATCGGAGGGGAGCAGTTCTTC. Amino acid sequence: CASSLAIGGEQFF. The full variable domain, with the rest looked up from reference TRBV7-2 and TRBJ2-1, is GAGVSQSPSNKVTEKGKDVELRCDPISGHTALYWYRQSLGQGLEFLIYFQGNSAPDKSGLPSDRFSAERTGGSVSTLTIQRTQQEDSAVYLCASSLAIGGEQFFGPGTRLTVL.

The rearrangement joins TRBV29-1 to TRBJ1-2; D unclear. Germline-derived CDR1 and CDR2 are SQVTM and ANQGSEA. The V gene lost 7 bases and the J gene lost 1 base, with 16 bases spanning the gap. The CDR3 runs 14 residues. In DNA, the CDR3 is TGCAGCGCGGTCCCACGGGATCTTAACTATGGCTACACCTTC. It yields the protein CSAVPRDLNYGYTF.

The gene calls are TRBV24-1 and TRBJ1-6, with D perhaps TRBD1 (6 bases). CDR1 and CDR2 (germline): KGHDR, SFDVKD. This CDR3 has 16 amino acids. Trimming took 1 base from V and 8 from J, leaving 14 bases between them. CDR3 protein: CATSDLRPGGDSPLHF. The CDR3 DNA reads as TGTGCCACCAGTGATTTACGACCGGGGGGCGATTCACCCCTCCACTTT.